These T cell receptor gamma chains were read from a single sample in a study of Vδ1+ human thymocytes. TCRdb re-called the multiplex PCR reads via CATT. The table has about 36,000 gamma-chain clones, 20% to 25% seen once; the top ten hold around 2%. Material: Vdelta1+ gamma-delta thymocytes from the thymus. The receptors shown here come from a girl under three years old who had congenital heart surgery. CDR3s include the opening cysteine and the closing phenylalanine or tryptophan. Each record gives: CDR3 length, clone size, J gene, V gene, CDR3 protein, CDR3 DNA. Not all rows give a size; the values are once, few, many and, for expanded clones, a class.

length: 12
size: -
J: TRGJ1/TRGJ2
V: TRGV9
CDR3: CALWVVYYKKLF
DNA: TGTGCCTTGTGGGTAGTTTATTATAAGAAACTCTTT

length: 13
size: -
J: TRGJ1/TRGJ2
V: TRGV4
CDR3: CATWDGPGEKKLF
DNA: TGTGCCACCTGGGATGGGCCAGGGGAGAAGAAACTCTTT

length: 15
size: -
J: TRGJ1/TRGJ2
V: TRGV8
CDR3: CATWDVRGRYYKKLF
DNA: TGTGCCACCTGGGATGTAAGGGGTAGATATTATAAGAAACTCTTT

length: 14
size: few
J: TRGJP2
V: TRGV2
CDR3: CATWDGDSDWIKTF
DNA: TGTGCCACCTGGGACGGGGATAGTGATTGGATCAAGACGTTT

length: 11
size: -
J: TRGJ1/TRGJ2
V: TRGV3
CDR3: CATWDITRKLF
DNA: TGTGCCACCTGGGACATAACGCGGAAACTCTTT

length: 10
size: few
J: TRGJ1/TRGJ2
V: TRGV8
CDR3: CATIYYKKLF
DNA: TGTGCCACAATTTATTATAAGAAACTCTTT

length: 15
size: few
J: TRGJ1/TRGJ2
V: TRGV3
CDR3: CATWDRRRVNYKKLF
DNA: TGTGCCACCTGGGACAGGCGGCGTGTAAATTATAAGAAACTCTTT

length: 12
size: few
J: TRGJ1/TRGJ2
V: TRGV2
CDR3: CATWEGGHKKLF
DNA: TGTGCCACCTGGGAAGGGGGCCATAAGAAACTCTTT

length: 12
size: -
J: TRGJ1/TRGJ2
V: TRGV2
CDR3: CATWVGYYKKLF
DNA: TGTGCCACCTGGGTGGGTTATTATAAGAAACTCTTT

length: 12
size: few
J: TRGJ1/TRGJ2
V: TRGV9
CDR3: CALWAPNYKKLF
DNA: TGTGCCTTGTGGGCCCCCAATTATAAGAAACTCTTT

length: 14
size: once
J: TRGJ1/TRGJ2
V: TRGV5
CDR3: CATWDGPSDYKKLF
DNA: TGTGCCACCTGGGACGGGCCAAGCGATTATAAGAAACTCTTT

length: 14
size: few
J: TRGJ1/TRGJ2
V: TRGV2
CDR3: CATWDGQKDYKNLF
DNA: TGTGCCACCTGGGACGGGCAGAAGGATTATAAGAACCTCTTT

length: 15
size: few
J: TRGJP2
V: TRGV8
CDR3: CATWAKSRSDWIKTF
DNA: TGTGCCACCTGGGCGAAGTCCCGTAGTGATTGGATCAAGACGTTT

length: 17
size: few
J: TRGJ1/TRGJ2
V: TRGV5
CDR3: CATWDSEVGLEDYKKLF
DNA: TGTGCCACCTGGGACAGCGAAGTGGGTTTAGAAGATTATAAGAAACTCTTT

length: 13
size: -
J: TRGJ1/TRGJ2
V: TRGV2
CDR3: CATWAPGYYKKLF
DNA: TGTGCCACCTGGGCCCCGGGTTATTATAAGAAACTCTTT

length: 14
size: few
J: TRGJ1/TRGJ2
V: TRGV3
CDR3: CATWDRGDYYKELF
DNA: TGTGCCACCTGGGACAGGGGGGATTATTATAAGGAACTCTTT

length: 14
size: few
J: TRGJ1/TRGJ2
V: TRGV2
CDR3: CATWDGMNYYKKLF
DNA: TGTGCCACCTGGGACGGCATGAATTATTATAAGAAACTCTTT

length: 15
size: few
J: TRGJ1/TRGJ2
V: TRGV3
CDR3: CATWDRLTGCYKKLF
DNA: TGTGCCACCTGGGACAGGCTCACGGGTTGTTATAAGAAACTCTTT